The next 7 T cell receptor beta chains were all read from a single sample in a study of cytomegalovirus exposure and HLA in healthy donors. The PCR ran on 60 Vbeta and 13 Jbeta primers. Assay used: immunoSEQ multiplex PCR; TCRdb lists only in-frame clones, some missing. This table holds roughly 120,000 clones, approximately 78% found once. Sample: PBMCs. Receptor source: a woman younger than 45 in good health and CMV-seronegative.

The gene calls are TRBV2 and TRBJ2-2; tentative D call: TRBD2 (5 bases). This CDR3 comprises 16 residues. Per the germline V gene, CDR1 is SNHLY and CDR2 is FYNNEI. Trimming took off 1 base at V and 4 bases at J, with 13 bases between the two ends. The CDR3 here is CASSEVGEPPTGELFF. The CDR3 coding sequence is TGTGCCAGCAGTGAAGTGGGAGAGCCACCCACCGGGGAGCTGTTTTTT.

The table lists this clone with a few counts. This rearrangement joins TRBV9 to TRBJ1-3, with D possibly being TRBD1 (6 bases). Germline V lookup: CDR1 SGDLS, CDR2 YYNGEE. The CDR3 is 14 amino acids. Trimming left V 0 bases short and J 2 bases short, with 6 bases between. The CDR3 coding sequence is TGTGCCAGCAGCGTAGCAGGGGCTGGAAACACCATATATTTT. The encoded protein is CASSVAGAGNTIYF.

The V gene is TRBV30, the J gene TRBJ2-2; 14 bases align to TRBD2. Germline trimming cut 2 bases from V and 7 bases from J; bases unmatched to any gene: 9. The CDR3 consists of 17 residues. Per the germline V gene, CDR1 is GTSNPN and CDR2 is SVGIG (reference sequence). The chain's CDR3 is CAWSPPGLAGAGGELFF. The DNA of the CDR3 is TGTGCCTGGAGTCCCCCGGGACTAGCGGGGGCAGGCGGGGAGCTGTTTTTT.

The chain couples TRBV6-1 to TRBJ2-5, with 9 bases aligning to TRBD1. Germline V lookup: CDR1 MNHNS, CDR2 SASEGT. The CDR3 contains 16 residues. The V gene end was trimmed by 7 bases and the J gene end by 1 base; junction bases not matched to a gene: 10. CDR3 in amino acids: CASTEGGTGPQETQYF. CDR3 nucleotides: TGTGCCAGCACTGAGGGGGGGACAGGGCCCCAAGAGACCCAGTACTTC.

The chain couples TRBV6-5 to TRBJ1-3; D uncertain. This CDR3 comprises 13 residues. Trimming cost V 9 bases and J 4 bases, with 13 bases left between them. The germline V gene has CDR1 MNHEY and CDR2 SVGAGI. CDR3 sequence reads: CASLLAAGNTIYF. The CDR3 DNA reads TGTGCCAGTCTCCTTGCAGCGGGAAACACCATATATTTT.

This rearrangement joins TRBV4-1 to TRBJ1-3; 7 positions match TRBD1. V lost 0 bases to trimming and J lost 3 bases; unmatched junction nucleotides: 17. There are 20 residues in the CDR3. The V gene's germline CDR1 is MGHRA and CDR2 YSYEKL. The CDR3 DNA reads TGCGCCAGCAGCCAAGATTTGCCGGGACAGCGAGGTCCCATTGGAAACACCATATATTTT. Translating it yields CASSQDLPGQRGPIGNTIYF.

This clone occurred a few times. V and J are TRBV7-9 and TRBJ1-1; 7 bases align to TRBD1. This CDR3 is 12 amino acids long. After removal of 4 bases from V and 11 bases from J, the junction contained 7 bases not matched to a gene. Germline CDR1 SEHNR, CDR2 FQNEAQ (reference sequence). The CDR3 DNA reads TGTGCCAGCAGCTCAGACAGGGCAAGGGCTTTCTTT. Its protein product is CASSSDRARAFF.